A single sample is the source of the 32 T cell receptor beta chains below, sequenced in a study of beta chain features in type 1 diabetes. Which antigens these TCRs recognize remains unknown. The sequenced template was cDNA made from the entire isolated RNA. Here immunoSEQ multiplex PCR was the method, and the copy in TCRdb shows in-frame clones only, minus some. The repertoire includes 350,000 to 400,000 clones, around 12% of them detected once, and approximately 0.01% sits in the top ten. Study results and caveats: For Type 1 diabetes patients, all four CD4+ subsets carried TCRB CDR3s that were moderately but significantly shorter.

Sequenced input: naive CD4+ T cells from blood. The receptor set was obtained from a woman aged 18-35 years with type 1 diabetes.

This chain connects TRBV28 to TRBJ2-3; possibly TRBD2 for D (5 bases). The CDR3 consists of 13 residues. Trimming took off 8 bases at V and 6 bases at J, with 15 bases between the two ends. The V gene's germline CDR1 is MDHEN and CDR2 SYDVKM. CDR3 sequence (DNA): TGTGCCAGCCGCGGCACTAGTTTGGATACGCAGTATTTT. This translates into CASRGTSLDTQYF.

There are a few counts of this clone. This rearrangement joins TRBV18 to TRBJ2-5; D gene uncertain. Trimming removed 0 bases at V and 4 bases at J, with 6 bases between. The CDR3 runs to 13 residues. Germline V gene sequence: CDR1 KGHSH, CDR2 LQKENI. The CDR3 DNA follows: TGTGCCAGCTCACCACCGAGTCCAGAGACCCAGTACTTC. Protein: CASSPPSPETQYF.

The chain recombines TRBV29-1 with TRBJ2-7, with D uncertain. V shed 0 bases and J shed 3 bases, with 6 bases lying between them. The CDR3 contains 12 residues. CDR1 SQVTM and CDR2 ANQGSEA come from the germline V gene. DNA of the CDR3: TGCAGCGTTGAAGATGGCGGCTACGAGCAGTACTTC. Protein: CSVEDGGYEQYF.

In DNA form, the CDR3 reads TGTGCCAGCAGCGTGCAACAGGATTGGCTAGAGACCCAGTACTTC. As protein: CASSVQQDWLETQYF. V usage is TRBV9 and J usage is TRBJ2-5, with a tentative D call TRBD1 (5 bases). Germline V CDR1 and CDR2: SGDLS, YYNGEE. The CDR3 spans 15 residues. Trimming took off 2 bases at V and 4 bases at J, with 15 bases between the two ends.

This clone was counted only a few times. The chain carries TRBV14 and TRBJ2-7, with unresolved D. Per the germline V gene, CDR1 is SGHDN and CDR2 is FVKESK. This CDR3 is 14 amino acids long. V gave up 4 bases and J gave up 3 bases, with 13 bases separating them. This chain's CDR3 is CASSPGGSHYEQYF. The CDR3 DNA sequence: TGTGCCAGCAGCCCGGGTGGATCACACTACGAGCAGTACTTC.

This sequence joins TRBV13 and TRBJ1-1; TRBD1 is a possible D gene (5 bases). Germline V CDR1 and CDR2: PRHDT, FYEKMQ (reference sequence). V lost 0 bases and J lost 1, with 9 bases in between. CDR3 size: 15 residues. The DNA of the CDR3 is TGTGCCAGCAGCTTAGGCCCAGGACAGAACACTGAAGCTTTCTTT. It encodes CASSLGPGQNTEAFF.

The chain is built from TRBV5-1 and TRBJ2-1; the match to TRBD2 covers 9 bases. CDR3 length equals 14 residues. Germline trimming cut 3 bases from V and 6 bases from J; bases unmatched to any gene: 4. CDR1 and CDR2 from the germline V gene are SGHRS and YFSETQ. CDR3 region: CASSWGLAGNEQFF. The CDR3 DNA follows: TGCGCCAGCAGCTGGGGACTAGCTGGCAATGAGCAGTTCTTC.

This clone was observed a handful of times. One junction end does not reproduce the germline sequence, and a read error may be involved. The chain recombines TRBV7-7 with TRBJ2-1; TRBD1 is a possible D gene (6 bases). The CDR3 totals 15 residues. Germline CDR1 SSHAT, CDR2 FNYEAQ (reference sequence). The CDR3 DNA sequence: TGTGCTAGCAGCCCTCAGGGGTCCCGTCGAAATGAGCAGTTCTTC. This sequence encodes CASSPQGSRRNEQFF.

This rearrangement joins TRBV7-2 to TRBJ2-1; 8 bases fit TRBD1. The CDR3 spans 15 residues. The junction had 4 bases not matched to a gene; V was cut back by 2 bases and J by 4 bases. Germline V lookup: CDR1 SGHTA, CDR2 FQGNSA. The CDR3 loop is CASSLQGASYNEQFF. In nucleotides, the CDR3 is TGTGCCAGCAGCTTACAGGGGGCTAGTTACAATGAGCAGTTCTTC.

The rearrangement uses TRBV7-2 and TRBJ2-7, with 8 nucleotides matching TRBD2. This CDR3 is 15 amino acids long. CDR1 is SGHTA and CDR2 is FQGNSA in the germline V gene. With 4 bases clipped from V and 2 bases from J, the junction kept 7 bases outside the gene matches. CDR3 DNA sequence: TGTGCCAGCAGCTGGACCCCCGGGGGGGCCTACGAGCAGTACTTC. Translating it yields CASSWTPGGAYEQYF.

This clone came up a few times. V is TRBV9 and J is TRBJ2-7; 9 bases are a match to TRBD2. Trimming took 0 bases from V and 5 from J; bases not matched to a gene: 6. CDR3 length: 15 residues. Germline V gene lookup returns CDR1 SGDLS and CDR2 YYNGEE. In DNA, the CDR3 is TGTGCCAGCAGCGTAGGTAGCGGGAGTATTAACGAGCAGTACTTC. Protein product: CASSVGSGSINEQYF.

There are a few counts of this clone. This chain connects TRBV6-6 to TRBJ2-2; a possible D gene is TRBD2 (6 bases). Germline V CDR1 and CDR2: MNHNY, SVGAGI (reference sequence). V was pared by 6 bases and J by 3 bases, with 14 bases between. This CDR3 has 15 residues. The CDR3 coding sequence is TGTGCCAGCAGCCTGACTAGTTTGGACACCGGGGAGCTGTTTTTT. This translates into CASSLTSLDTGELFF.

The chain is built from TRBV15 and TRBJ1-1; TRBD1 matches at 11 bases. V was clipped by 1 base and J by 2 bases; unmatched bases: 0. This CDR3 is 15 amino acids long. Germline V CDR1 and CDR2: LNHNV, YYDKDF (reference sequence). Here the CDR3 DNA reads TGTGCCACCAGCAGAGGGACAGGGGGCAACACTGAAGCTTTCTTT. Encoded protein: CATSRGTGGNTEAFF.

There are a few counts of this clone. The chain uses TRBV29-1 and TRBJ2-3, with 9 positions matching TRBD1. CDR1 and CDR2 from the germline V gene are SQVTM and ANQGSEA. The junction had 15 bases not matched to a gene; V was cut back by 8 bases and J by 6 bases. The CDR3 runs 15 residues. The CDR3 region has the DNA TGCAGCTCGAACCGCCGGGACAGGGAATTCGATACGCAGTATTTT. Translated: CSSNRRDREFDTQYF.

This clone was found a few times. The sample holds other DNA sequences that translate to the same CDR3. The V call is TRBV19, the J call TRBJ2-1; TRBD2 might be the D (5 bases). The germline V gene has CDR1 LNHDA and CDR2 SQIVND (reference sequence). Trimming removed 0 bases from V and 9 bases from J, with 6 bases in between. The CDR3 has 12 residues. For the CDR3, the DNA is TGTGCCAGTAGTATAGACCGGGGTGAGCAGTTCTTC. Encoded protein: CASSIDRGEQFF.

This clone showed up just a few times. V is TRBV5-6 and J is TRBJ1-4; D gene unclear. V gave up 4 bases and J gave up 8 bases, with 9 bases separating them. The CDR3 is 12 residues long. Germline lookup yields CDR1 SGHDT and CDR2 YYEEEE. The CDR3 protein is CASSLDGEKLFF. CDR3 DNA sequence: TGTGCCAGCAGCCTAGACGGAGAAAAACTGTTTTTT. The complete variable domain, with remaining parts taken from reference TRBV5-6 and TRBJ1-4, reads DAGVTQSPTHLIKTRGQQVTLRCSPKSGHDTVSWYQQALGQGPQFIFQYYEEEERQRGNFPDRFSGHQFPNYSSELNVNALLLGDSALYLCASSLDGEKLFFGSGTQLSVL.

The gene calls are TRBV28 and TRBJ2-3; 8 bases are a match to TRBD1. The CDR3 runs 15 residues. The ends lost 2 bases at V and 4 bases at J; junction bases unmatched: 5. Germline V gene lookup returns CDR1 MDHEN and CDR2 SYDVKM. CDR3 amino acids: CASSLGQGAPDTQYF. CDR3 sequence (DNA): TGTGCCAGCAGTTTAGGGCAGGGGGCGCCAGATACGCAGTATTTT.

Only a few counts were recorded for this clone. The rearrangement uses TRBV7-7 and TRBJ2-5; TRBD2 matches at 7 bases. This CDR3 comprises 10 residues. Germline V gene data show CDR1 as SSHAT and CDR2 as FNYEAQ (reference sequence). The CDR3 reads CATGRETQYF. The CDR3, as DNA: TGTGCTACCGGGAGGGAGACCCAGTACTTC.

In this sample, this clone turned up a few times. Here the CDR3 DNA reads TGTGCCAGCAGGGCTAAGGGGGAGAAACTTTACAATGAGCAGTTCTTC. Translating gives CASRAKGEKLYNEQFF. The rearrangement uses TRBV2 and TRBJ2-1; D perhaps matches TRBD1 (6 bases). The V gene's germline CDR1 is SNHLY and CDR2 FYNNEI. The CDR3 sequence is 16 residues long. V lost 6 bases, J lost 4 bases, and 19 bases lay in between. The variable domain in full, with the rest retrieved from reference TRBV2 and TRBJ2-1, is EPEVTQTPSHQVTQMGQEVILRCVPISNHLYFYWYRQILGQKVEFLVSFYNNEISEKSEIFDDQFSVERPDGSNFTLKIRSTKLEDSAMYFCASRAKGEKLYNEQFFGPGTRLTVL.

This clone was recorded a few times. J is TRBJ1-2 and V is TRBV30; D is perhaps TRBD1 (6 bases). The CDR3 totals 15 residues. Trimming removed 0 bases at V and 7 bases at J, with 18 bases between. Germline V gene data show CDR1 as GTSNPN and CDR2 as SVGIG (reference sequence). The CDR3 DNA reads TGTGCCTGGAGTGTAAAGCGGGGGGCGAAGGTTGGCTACACCTTC. Amino acid sequence: CAWSVKRGAKVGYTF.

The chain is built from TRBV4-2 and TRBJ2-3; TRBD2 aligns across 9 bases. Germline CDR1 LGHNA, CDR2 YNFKEQ. Unmatched junction bases numbered 9, after V lost 0 bases and J lost 5 bases. The CDR3 has 17 residues. The CDR3 loop is CASSQESGRLKVDTQYF. In DNA, the CDR3 is TGTGCCAGCAGCCAAGAGAGCGGGAGGTTGAAGGTAGATACGCAGTATTTT.

The V gene is TRBV7-2, the J gene TRBJ2-7; the match to TRBD1 covers 9 bases. Per the germline V gene, CDR1 is SGHTA and CDR2 is FQGNSA. The CDR3 loop spans 14 amino acids. V lost 5 bases to trimming and J lost 4 bases; unmatched junction nucleotides: 6. The CDR3 is CASSPGTGRYEQYF. The CDR3 bases are TGTGCCAGCAGCCCGGGGACAGGGCGGTACGAGCAGTACTTC.

The genes are TRBV29-1 and TRBJ1-1; D gene unclear. Trimming cost V 6 bases and J 4 bases, with 18 bases left between them. The CDR3 has 14 residues. CDR1 and CDR2 (germline): SQVTM, ANQGSEA. The CDR3 loop is CSVRPGGEITEAFF. CDR3 bases: TGCAGCGTCCGCCCGGGCGGGGAGATCACTGAAGCTTTCTTT.

Notes on this clone: This is likely a read error, given that the CDR3 carries no conserved phenylalanine or tryptophan at its end. Because the CDR3's place on the DNA is in doubt, the DNA is left out and the CDR3 is given as listed by TCRdb. The V and J genes are TRBV21-1 and TRBJ1-2. TRBV21-1 is termed a pseudogene. The CDR3 numbers 10 amino acids, ends counted. CDR3: CASSKRSRTP.

J is TRBJ1-1 and V is TRBV28; 8 positions match TRBD1. V lost 5 bases to trimming and J lost 5 bases; unmatched junction nucleotides: 10. The CDR3 loop spans 15 amino acids. CDR1 and CDR2 from the germline V gene are MDHEN and SYDVKM. The CDR3 sequence is CASSSADRESTEAFF. The CDR3 DNA reads TGTGCCAGCAGTAGCGCGGACAGGGAGTCTACTGAAGCTTTCTTT.

This clone was seen more than once but under ten times. The chain joins TRBV13 to TRBJ1-2, with D perhaps matching TRBD1 (5 bases). This CDR3 is built from 15 residues. Looked up from germline, CDR1 is PRHDT and CDR2 is FYEKMQ (reference sequence). V shed 2 bases and J shed 4 bases, with 14 bases lying between them. CDR3 nucleotide sequence: TGTGCCAGCAGCTTATACAGGCCCACGGGCTATGGCTACACCTTC. Residues: CASSLYRPTGYGYTF.

The gene calls are TRBV28 and TRBJ1-1; possible D gene TRBD1, 5 bases. Germline CDR1 and CDR2: MDHEN and SYDVKM. The germline V and J ends were trimmed by 8 bases and 4 bases, with 11 bases remaining between them. The CDR3 is 12 amino acids. As DNA, the CDR3 is TGTGCCAGCTGTCTCCAGGGCACTGAAGCTTTCTTT. Translating it yields CASCLQGTEAFF.

This clone appeared a few times. V is TRBV5-1 and J is TRBJ1-1, with 11 bases identical to TRBD1. The junction had 5 bases not matched to a gene; V was cut back by 9 bases and J by 1 base. From germline, CDR1 is SGHRS and CDR2 YFSETQ. This CDR3 spans 14 amino acids. CDR3 nucleotides: TGCGCCACCGGGACAGGGGGACCGAACACTGAAGCTTTCTTT. Protein sequence: CATGTGGPNTEAFF.

The chain is built from TRBV7-3 and TRBJ2-1, with 13 bases identical to TRBD2. Trimming at V came to 2 bases and at J to 0 bases, leaving 4 bases not matched to a gene. CDR1 is SGHTA and CDR2 is FQGTGA in the germline V gene. This CDR3 is built from 18 residues. CDR3 coding DNA: TGTGCCAGCAGCTTAGGGACTAGCGGGGTACCCTCCTACAATGAGCAGTTCTTC. It codes for CASSLGTSGVPSYNEQFF.

This clone was detected only a few times. The chain links TRBV7-9 to TRBJ2-1; D is perhaps TRBD2 (5 bases). The CDR3 totals 16 residues. Germline V CDR1 and CDR2: SEHNR, FQNEAQ (reference sequence). V was shortened by 5 bases and J by 0 bases, with 14 bases between the two germline ends. CDR3 amino acids: CASSPPGSSSYNEQFF. CDR3 sequence (DNA): TGTGCCAGCAGCCCCCCGGGGTCCTCCTCCTACAATGAGCAGTTCTTC. The whole variable domain, remainder taken from reference TRBV7-9 and TRBJ2-1, is DTGVSQNPRHKITKRGQNVTFRCDPISEHNRLYWYRQTLGQGPEFLTYFQNEAQLEKSRLLSDRFSAERPKGSFSTLEIQRTEQGDSAMYLCASSPPGSSSYNEQFFGPGTRLTVL.

This clone was seen a handful of times. The chain is built from TRBV5-1 and TRBJ1-4; D unclear. V lost 0 bases and J lost 4, with 7 bases in between. The CDR3 consists of 14 residues. Germline assignment: CDR1 SGHRS and CDR2 YFSETQ. CDR3 DNA sequence: TGCGCCAGCAGCTTGGCGGGTCTTAATGAAAAACTGTTTTTT. Translated, it gives CASSLAGLNEKLFF.

In this sample, this clone turned up once. V is TRBV28 and J is TRBJ2-4; tentatively, D is TRBD2 (7 bases). The CDR3 loop spans 13 amino acids. V shed 8 bases and J shed 6 bases, with 14 bases lying between them. In germline, CDR1 is MDHEN, CDR2 SYDVKM. CDR3 coding DNA: TGTGCCAGCGTGGAGGGGGGGATAAACATTCAGTACTTC. Translating gives CASVEGGINIQYF.